Shown below are 23 T cell receptor beta chains from a single sample sequenced in a study of blood T cell repertoires in COVID-19. Produced via immunoSEQ multiplex PCR; TCRdb's table is partial and in-frame only. The profile covers hundreds of thousands of clones, with approximately 89% appearing a single time and 11% taken by the ten largest. The sample was peripheral blood. The receptors shown here come from a woman in her 30s with COVID-19, enrolled during active disease.

The CDR3 region has the DNA TGTGCCAGCAGCTTAGCCCCAGGGAATATTCAGTTCTTC. Its translation: CASSLAPGNIQFF. The chain joins TRBV13 to TRBJ2-1; the D gene is possibly TRBD1 (5 bases). CDR1 is PRHDT, CDR2 FYEKMQ, per germline (reference sequence). With 1 base removed from V and 13 bases from J, the gap between germline ends came to 14 bases. CDR3 size: 13 residues.

CDR3 DNA: TGTGCCAGCAGTCTCCGGGACAACCAAGAGACCCAGTACTTC. Its protein product is CASSLRDNQETQYF. V and J are TRBV3-1 (or the pseudogene TRBV3-2) and TRBJ2-5; D may be TRBD1 (6 bases). V lost 6 bases, J lost 0 bases, and 11 bases lay in between. This CDR3 comprises 14 residues. Germline CDR1 and CDR2: LGHDT and YNNKEL (reference sequence).

CDR3 sequence reads: CASSFPFAEKNTGELFF. DNA of the CDR3: TGCGCCAGCAGCTTCCCTTTCGCGGAGAAGAACACCGGGGAGCTGTTTTTT. This chain links TRBV5-1 with TRBJ2-2; D is unclear. This CDR3 spans 17 amino acids. The V and J ends lost 2 bases and 1 base respectively, with 15 bases between them. Germline V gene lookup returns CDR1 SGHRS and CDR2 YFSETQ.

This clone showed up just once. CDR3 DNA sequence: TGTGCCAGCAGCGGTAGGGGGTCGCTCAATGAAAAACTGTTTTTT. Translated, it gives CASSGRGSLNEKLFF. The V and J genes are TRBV5-5 and TRBJ1-4, with D perhaps TRBD1 (6 bases). Trimming took 4 bases from V and 5 from J, leaving 15 bases between them. The V gene's germline CDR1 is SGHKS and CDR2 YYEKEE (reference sequence). The CDR3 length is 15 residues.

The rearrangement uses TRBV3-1 (or the pseudogene TRBV3-2) and TRBJ2-3, with a weak D call TRBD1 (5 bases). CDR1 and CDR2 from the germline V gene are LGHDT and YNNKEL (reference sequence). V dropped 2 bases and J dropped 10 bases, with 10 bases sitting between them. The length of the CDR3 is 12 residues. The CDR3 DNA follows: TGTGCCAGCAGCCAAAACAGGCTAGCGCAGTATTTT. Translating gives CASSQNRLAQYF.

The gene calls are TRBV10-1 and TRBJ1-1, with D tentatively TRBD1 (6 bases). Germline CDR1 WNHNN, CDR2 SYGVQD (reference sequence). CDR3 length: 18 amino acids. V shed 3 bases and J shed 0 bases, with 20 bases lying between them. CDR3 in amino acids: CASSDGQHQHSMNTEAFF. Here the CDR3 DNA reads TGCGCCAGCAGTGACGGACAGCACCAGCATTCCATGAACACTGAAGCTTTCTTT.

This clone was recorded only once. The V and J genes are TRBV12-3 or TRBV12-4 and TRBJ1-5; D may be TRBD1 (5 bases). The V gene lost 5 bases and the J gene lost 9 bases, with 11 bases spanning the gap. The CDR3 extends over 12 amino acids. This CDR3 is CASSGRVPPQHF. CDR3 nucleotides: TGTGCCAGCAGTGGCAGGGTACCGCCCCAGCATTTT.

This chain joins TRBV4-1 and TRBJ1-1; TRBD1 matches 10 bases. Trimming at V came to 1 base and at J to 0 bases, leaving 11 bases not matched to a gene. The CDR3 is 19 amino acids. CDR1 is MGHRA and CDR2 is YSYEKL in the germline V gene. Here the CDR3 DNA reads TGCGCCAGCAGCCAAGGTCGACCAGACAGGGGGCCAATGAACACTGAAGCTTTCTTT. Its translation is CASSQGRPDRGPMNTEAFF.

V and J are TRBV11-2 and TRBJ1-5, with D possibly TRBD1 on 5 matching bases. Trimming removed 1 base at V and 6 bases at J, with 13 bases between. Looked up from germline, CDR1 is SGHAT and CDR2 is FQNNGV. This CDR3 comprises 15 residues. CDR3 protein: CASSLGIGGGQPQHF. In DNA, the CDR3 is TGTGCCAGCAGCTTAGGTATCGGGGGAGGTCAGCCCCAGCATTTT. Full variable domain (missing parts from reference TRBV11-2 and TRBJ1-5): EAGVAQSPRYKIIEKRQSVAFWCNPISGHATLYWYQQILGQGPKLLIQFQNNGVVDDSQLPKDRFSAERLKGVDSTLKIQPAKLEDSAVYLCASSLGIGGGQPQHFGDGTRLSIL.

The rearrangement links TRBV12-3 or TRBV12-4 to TRBJ1-2; TRBD1 aligns across 7 bases. The CDR3 covers 12 residues. Trimming took 6 bases from V and 8 from J; bases not matched to a gene: 6. The CDR3 reads CASRPTGRGYTF. The CDR3 coding sequence is TGTGCCAGCAGACCGACAGGGCGGGGCTACACCTTC.

CDR3 sequence: CASWLRQGLTSPLHF. CDR3 sequence (DNA): TGTGCCAGCTGGTTGAGACAGGGTTTGACTTCACCCCTCCACTTT. The chain is built from TRBV27 and TRBJ1-6; TRBD1 aligns across 7 bases. There are 15 residues in the CDR3. Germline V gives CDR1 MNHEY, CDR2 SMNVEV (reference sequence). J lost 9 bases, V lost 8 bases, and 13 bases had no gene match.

V and J are TRBV7-7 and TRBJ2-2, with 9 bases matching TRBD2. Trimming cost V 3 bases and J 4 bases; bases outside gene matches: 9. The CDR3 consists of 17 residues. The germline CDR1 and CDR2 sequences are SSHAT and FNYEAQ (reference sequence). The CDR3 is CASSFASGASRTGELFF. The CDR3 DNA reads as TGTGCCAGCAGCTTTGCTAGCGGGGCCTCGCGCACCGGGGAGCTGTTTTTT.

This sequence joins TRBV19 and TRBJ1-1; 7 bases fit TRBD1. CDR3 length: 13 residues. V lost 4 bases to trimming and J lost 4 bases; unmatched junction nucleotides: 3. From germline, CDR1 is LNHDA and CDR2 SQIVND (reference sequence). CDR3 nucleotides: TGTGCCAGTAGTAAGGGGGCCTCCACTGAAGCTTTCTTT. It specifies CASSKGASTEAFF.

This chain links TRBV7-9 with TRBJ2-1, with D hard to call. Germline CDR1 reads SEHNR; CDR2 reads FQNEAQ (reference sequence). The CDR3 contains 13 residues. V lost 1 base and J 6 bases, leaving 7 bases between the germline ends. The CDR3 coding sequence is TGTGCCAGCAGCTTAGAAAACTCCAATGAGCAGTTCTTC. It specifies CASSLENSNEQFF.

The CDR3 DNA sequence: TGTGCCAGCGCGCCGACAGGGAGTACTGAAGCTTTCTTT. This gives the protein CASAPTGSTEAFF. V gene TRBV12-3 or TRBV12-4 combines with J gene TRBJ1-1; the match to TRBD1 covers 7 bases. The CDR3 totals 13 residues. V lost 8 bases to trimming and J lost 5 bases; unmatched junction nucleotides: 8.

This clone was seen just once. The V gene is TRBV27, the J gene TRBJ2-7; possibly TRBD1 for D (5 bases). Looked up from germline, CDR1 is MNHEY and CDR2 is SMNVEV (reference sequence). This CDR3 spans 13 amino acids. Deletions cut 5 bases from V and 3 bases from J, with 11 bases between. In DNA form, the CDR3 reads TGTGCCAGCAGTCAAAGGGGCGGCTACGAGCAGTACTTC. Protein product: CASSQRGGYEQYF.

This sequence joins TRBV3-1 (or the pseudogene TRBV3-2) and TRBJ1-1; 9 bases match TRBD1. CDR1 and CDR2 (germline): LGHDT, YNNKEL (reference sequence). Unmatched junction bases numbered 3, after V lost 2 bases and J lost 2 bases. The CDR3 spans 15 residues. Here the CDR3 reads CASSQRDRENTEAFF. DNA of the CDR3: TGTGCCAGCAGCCAACGGGACAGGGAAAACACTGAAGCTTTCTTT.

This chain links TRBV10-3 with TRBJ1-1; 7 bases map to TRBD1. Trimming removed 5 bases from V and 8 bases from J; junction bases left unmatched: 5. This CDR3 is 12 amino acids long. Germline lookup yields CDR1 ENHRY and CDR2 SYGVKD. The CDR3 spells CAISPGGMEAFF. CDR3 coding DNA: TGTGCCATCAGTCCAGGGGGAATGGAAGCTTTCTTT.

The chain recombines TRBV5-1 with TRBJ1-1; tentative D call: TRBD1 (5 bases). Germline V lookup: CDR1 SGHRS, CDR2 YFSETQ. V gave up 3 bases and J gave up 5 bases, with 14 bases separating them. The CDR3 is made up of 14 amino acids. CDR3 protein: CASSSGPRGTEAFF. The CDR3 DNA reads as TGCGCCAGCAGCTCCGGGCCTCGGGGGACTGAAGCTTTCTTT.

The V gene is TRBV5-1, the J gene TRBJ2-3; 10 positions match TRBD1. The germline V gene encodes CDR1 SGHRS and CDR2 YFSETQ. With V trimmed by 0 bases and J by 5 bases, 3 bases remained unmatched. The CDR3 covers 15 residues. The CDR3 is CASSLGQGAKDTQYF. In nucleotides, the CDR3 is TGCGCCAGCAGCTTGGGACAGGGGGCGAAAGATACGCAGTATTTT.

CDR3 loop: CATSAGTSGGDTQYF. In DNA, the CDR3 is TGTGCCACCAGTGCCGGGACTAGCGGGGGAGATACGCAGTATTTT. The chain carries TRBV24-1 and TRBJ2-3; 14 positions agree with TRBD2. There are 15 residues in the CDR3. Trimming removed 5 bases from V and 5 bases from J; junction bases left unmatched: 2. The germline V gene has CDR1 KGHDR and CDR2 SFDVKD.

The chain uses TRBV4-2 and TRBJ1-4, with TRBD1 as a possible D gene (6 bases). CDR3 size: 14 residues. With 5 bases removed from V and 4 bases from J, the gap between germline ends came to 11 bases. Germline CDR1 LGHNA, CDR2 YNFKEQ. CDR3 sequence (DNA): TGTGCCAGCAGCTTCGGACAGAATAATGAAAAACTGTTTTTT. Translation: CASSFGQNNEKLFF.

V and J are TRBV5-1 and TRBJ2-7; possible D gene TRBD1, 6 bases. Germline values: CDR1 SGHRS, CDR2 YFSETQ. Trimming removed 7 bases from V and 5 bases from J, with 19 bases in between. The CDR3 contains 14 residues. In DNA form, the CDR3 reads TGCGCCAGCCGCGAAGGGGGTTTTATCCACGAGCAGTACTTC. Its protein is CASREGGFIHEQYF. Looking up the rest from reference TRBV5-1 and TRBJ2-7 gives the full variable domain: KAGVTQTPRYLIKTRGQQVTLSCSPISGHRSVSWYQQTPGQGLQFLFEYFSETQRNKGNFPGRFSGRQFSNSRSEMNVSTLELGDSALYLCASREGGFIHEQYFGPGTRLTVT.